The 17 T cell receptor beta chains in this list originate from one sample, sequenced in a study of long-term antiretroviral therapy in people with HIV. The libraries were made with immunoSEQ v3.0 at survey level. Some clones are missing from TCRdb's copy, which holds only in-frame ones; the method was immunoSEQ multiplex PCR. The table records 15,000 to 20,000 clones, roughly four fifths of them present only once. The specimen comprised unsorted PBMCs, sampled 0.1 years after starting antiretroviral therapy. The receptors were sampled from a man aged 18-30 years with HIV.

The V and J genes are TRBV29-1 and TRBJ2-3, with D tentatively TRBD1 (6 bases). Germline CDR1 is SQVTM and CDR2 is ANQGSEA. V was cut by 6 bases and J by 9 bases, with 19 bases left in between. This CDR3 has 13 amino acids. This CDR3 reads CSVDRTGTETQYF. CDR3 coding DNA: TGCAGCGTCGATCGTACAGGGACCGAAACGCAGTATTTT.

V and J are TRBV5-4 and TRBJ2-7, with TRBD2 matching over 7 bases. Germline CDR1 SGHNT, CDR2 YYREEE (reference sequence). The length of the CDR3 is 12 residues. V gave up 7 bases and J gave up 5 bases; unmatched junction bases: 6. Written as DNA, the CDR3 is TGTGCCAGCCGGGGGGAGATAAACGAGCAGTACTTC. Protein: CASRGEINEQYF.

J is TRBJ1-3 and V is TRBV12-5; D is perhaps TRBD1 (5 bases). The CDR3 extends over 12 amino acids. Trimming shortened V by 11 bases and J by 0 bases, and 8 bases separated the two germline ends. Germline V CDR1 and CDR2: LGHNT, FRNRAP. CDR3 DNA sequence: TGTGCTGGGGCGGGCTCTGGAAACACCATATATTTT. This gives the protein CAGAGSGNTIYF.

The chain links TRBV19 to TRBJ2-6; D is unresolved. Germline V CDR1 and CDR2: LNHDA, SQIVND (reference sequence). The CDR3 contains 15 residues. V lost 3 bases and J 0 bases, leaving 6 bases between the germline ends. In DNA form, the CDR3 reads TGTGCCAGTAGTATGTCGGCCTCTGGGGCCAACGTCCTGACTTTC. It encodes CASSMSASGANVLTF. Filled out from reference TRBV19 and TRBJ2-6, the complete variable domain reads DGGITQSPKYLFRKEGQNVTLSCEQNLNHDAMYWYRQDPGQGLRLIYYSQIVNDFQKGDIAEGYSVSREKKESFPLTVTSAQKNPTAFYLCASSMSASGANVLTFGAGSRLTVL.

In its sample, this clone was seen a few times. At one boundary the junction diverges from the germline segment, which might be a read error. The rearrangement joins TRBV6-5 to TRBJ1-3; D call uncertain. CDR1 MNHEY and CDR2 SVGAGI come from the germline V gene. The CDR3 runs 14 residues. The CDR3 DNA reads TGTGCCAGCAGTAACTCTTACTCTGGAAACACCATATATTTT. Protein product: CASSNSYSGNTIYF.

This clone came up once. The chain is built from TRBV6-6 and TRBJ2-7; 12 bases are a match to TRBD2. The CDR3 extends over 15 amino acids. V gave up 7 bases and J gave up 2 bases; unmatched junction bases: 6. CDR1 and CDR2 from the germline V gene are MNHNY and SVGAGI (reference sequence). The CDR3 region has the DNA TGTGCCAGCACCTATCTAGCGGGAGGGCCCTACGAGCAGTACTTC. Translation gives CASTYLAGGPYEQYF.

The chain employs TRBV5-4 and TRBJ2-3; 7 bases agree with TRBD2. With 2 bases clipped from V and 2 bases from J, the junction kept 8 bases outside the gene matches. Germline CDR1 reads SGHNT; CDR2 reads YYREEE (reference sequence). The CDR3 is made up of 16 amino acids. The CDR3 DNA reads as TGTGCCAGCAGCTTCAGACCAGCGGGGTACACAGATACGCAGTATTTT. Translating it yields CASSFRPAGYTDTQYF.

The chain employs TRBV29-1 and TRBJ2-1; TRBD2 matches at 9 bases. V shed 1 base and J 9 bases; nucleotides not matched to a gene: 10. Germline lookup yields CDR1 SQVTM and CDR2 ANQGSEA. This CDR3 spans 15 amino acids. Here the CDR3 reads CSVEVGTSHGLEQFF. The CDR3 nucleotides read TGCAGCGTTGAAGTCGGGACTAGCCATGGTCTTGAGCAGTTCTTC.

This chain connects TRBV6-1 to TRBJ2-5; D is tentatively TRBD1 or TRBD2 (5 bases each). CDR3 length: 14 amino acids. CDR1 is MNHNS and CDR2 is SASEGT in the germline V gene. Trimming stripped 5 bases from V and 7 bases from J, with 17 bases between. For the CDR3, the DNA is TGTGCCAGCAGTCAAGGGACCACATTCGGGACCCAGTACTTC. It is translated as CASSQGTTFGTQYF.

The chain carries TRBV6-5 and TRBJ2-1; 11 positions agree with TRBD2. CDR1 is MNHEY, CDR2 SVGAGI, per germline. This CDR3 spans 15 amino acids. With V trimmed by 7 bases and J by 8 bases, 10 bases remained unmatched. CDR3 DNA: TGTGCCAGCAAAACACTAGCGGGAGATAGGTATGAGCAGTTCTTC. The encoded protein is CASKTLAGDRYEQFF.

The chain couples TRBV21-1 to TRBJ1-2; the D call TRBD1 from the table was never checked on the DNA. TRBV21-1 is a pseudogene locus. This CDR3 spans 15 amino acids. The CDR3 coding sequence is TGTGCCAGCAGCAAAAACGGACAGGGGGCCTATGGCTACACCTTC. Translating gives CASSKNGQGAYGYTF.

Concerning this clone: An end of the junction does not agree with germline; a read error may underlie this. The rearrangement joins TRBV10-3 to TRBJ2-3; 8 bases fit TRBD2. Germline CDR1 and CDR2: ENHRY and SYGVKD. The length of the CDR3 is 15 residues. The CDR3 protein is CASSYSGGAGDTQYF. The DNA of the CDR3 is TGTGCCAGCAGTTACTCGGGGGGGGCGGGAGATACGCAGTATTTT.

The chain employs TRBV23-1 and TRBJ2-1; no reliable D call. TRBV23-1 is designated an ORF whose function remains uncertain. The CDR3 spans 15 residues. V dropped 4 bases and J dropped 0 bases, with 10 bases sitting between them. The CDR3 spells CASSRGKSSYNEQFF. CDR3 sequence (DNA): TGCGCCAGCAGTCGGGGAAAAAGCTCCTACAATGAGCAGTTCTTC.

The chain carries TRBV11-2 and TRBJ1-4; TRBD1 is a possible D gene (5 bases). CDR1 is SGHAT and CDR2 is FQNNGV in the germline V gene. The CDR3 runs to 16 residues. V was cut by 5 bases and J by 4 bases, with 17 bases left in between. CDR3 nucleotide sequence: TGTGCCAGCAGCCCCGTACCATGGGGGGATAATGAAAAACTGTTTTTT. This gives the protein CASSPVPWGDNEKLFF.

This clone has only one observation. The CDR3 is CASSEGFSYEQYF. The CDR3 DNA follows: TGTGCCAGCAGTGAAGGGTTCAGTTACGAGCAGTACTTC. The rearrangement joins TRBV6-1 to TRBJ2-7; D is unclear. The CDR3 covers 13 residues. Per germline, CDR1 MNHNS and CDR2 SASEGT. The V gene lost 1 base and the J gene lost 4 bases, with 8 bases spanning the gap.

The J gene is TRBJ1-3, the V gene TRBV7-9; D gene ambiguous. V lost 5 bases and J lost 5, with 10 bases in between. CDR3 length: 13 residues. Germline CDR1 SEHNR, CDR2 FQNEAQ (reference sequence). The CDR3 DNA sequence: TGTGCCAGCAGCCTGGACCTTCGAAACACCATATATTTT. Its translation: CASSLDLRNTIYF.

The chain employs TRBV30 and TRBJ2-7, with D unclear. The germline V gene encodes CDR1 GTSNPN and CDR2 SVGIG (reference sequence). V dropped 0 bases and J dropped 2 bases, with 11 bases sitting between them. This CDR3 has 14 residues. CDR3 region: CAWSVLRTAYEQYF. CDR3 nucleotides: TGTGCCTGGAGTGTACTTAGAACCGCCTACGAGCAGTACTTC.